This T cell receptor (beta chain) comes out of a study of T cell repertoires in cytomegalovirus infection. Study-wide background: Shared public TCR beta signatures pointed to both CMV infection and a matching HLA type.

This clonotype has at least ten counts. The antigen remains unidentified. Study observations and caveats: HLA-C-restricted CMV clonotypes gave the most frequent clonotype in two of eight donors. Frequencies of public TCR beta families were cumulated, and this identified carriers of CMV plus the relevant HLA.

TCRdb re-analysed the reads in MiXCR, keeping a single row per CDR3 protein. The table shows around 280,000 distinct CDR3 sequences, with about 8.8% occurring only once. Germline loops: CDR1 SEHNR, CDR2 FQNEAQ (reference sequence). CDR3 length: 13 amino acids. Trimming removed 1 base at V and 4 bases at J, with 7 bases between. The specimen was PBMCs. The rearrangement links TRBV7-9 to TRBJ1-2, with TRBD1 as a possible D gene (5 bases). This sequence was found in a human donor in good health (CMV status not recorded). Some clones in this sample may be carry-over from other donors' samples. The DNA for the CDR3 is TGTGCCAGCAGCTTAGACAGGCTCTATGGCTACACCTTC. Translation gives CASSLDRLYGYTF.